The following is a T cell receptor (beta chain) sequence with its context. The CDR3 totals 14 residues. Unmatched junction bases numbered 6, after V lost 10 bases and J lost 1 base. The V gene's germline CDR1 is LNHDA and CDR2 SQIVND (reference sequence). Cohort assignment relied on participant-reported clinical history. Among Cohort 3 donors, those recovered had two negative PCRs, clearance, or symptom resolution. Per the original data handling: Amplification of reference gene primers was used by the study to estimate nucleated cell counts. TCRdb's copy holds only in-frame clones and misses some; the assay was immunoSEQ multiplex PCR. That table furnishes V, J and clone size, whereas the DNA furnished D and trimming. The repertoire holds just over 300,000 clones, with around 91% as singletons. This entry is derived from a study of blood T cell repertoires in COVID-19. Study summary: Nucleic acid was either cDNA or gDNA, and it came from T cells, B-cell-depleted T cells, or PBMCs.

This TCR was sampled from a middle-aged woman who had recovered from COVID-19. The sample comprised PBMCs or T cells enriched from blood (not recorded which). This chain joins TRBV19 and TRBJ2-2, with 7 bases lining up with TRBD1. CDR3 DNA sequence: TGTGCCACCTCCGGACAGGTGAACACCGGGGAGCTGTTTTTT. Protein product: CATSGQVNTGELFF. The complete variable domain, with remaining parts taken from reference TRBV19 and TRBJ2-2, reads DGGITQSPKYLFRKEGQNVTLSCEQNLNHDAMYWYRQDPGQGLRLIYYSQIVNDFQKGDIAEGYSVSREKKESFPLTVTSAQKNPTAFYLCATSGQVNTGELFFGEGSRLTVL.